This is a list of T cell receptor beta chains from one sample in a study of T cells expressing NK-cell markers. TCRdb reprocessed the 5' RACE reads and keeps a single row for each CDR3 protein, giving no DNA. The sample spans 250,000 to 300,000 distinct CDR3 sequences; the ten largest clones claim roughly 4.2%. The sample was blood T cells: a sorted CD56 or NKG2C T cell subset, CD4+ or CD8+ T cells, or bulk PBMC T cells (not recorded which). The source is a woman between 18 and 70 years old in good health. CDR3s include the opening cysteine and the closing phenylalanine or tryptophan.

j_gene | v_gene | CDR3aa
TRBJ1-4 | TRBV5-1 | CASSLTGRNEKLFF
TRBJ1-2 | TRBV28 | CASSSPDARVSYTF
TRBJ2-1 | TRBV2 | CASSVLNEQFF
TRBJ1-5 | TRBV12-3/TRBV12-4 | CASSVGISNQPQHF
TRBJ1-2 | TRBV29-1 | CSVDGGSVYTF
TRBJ2-1 | TRBV5-4 | CASSLSGPSYNEQFF
TRBJ2-1 | TRBV7-3 | CASSYNDDNEQFF
TRBJ2-3 | TRBV7-2 | CASSLVGVGVIDTQYF
TRBJ2-5 | TRBV28 | CASRLQGRETQYF
TRBJ2-5 | TRBV20-1 | CSARVGGRETQYF
TRBJ2-3 | TRBV19 | CASSIAAVRTDTQYF
TRBJ2-5 | TRBV29-1 | CSVETQGPQTQYF
TRBJ1-2 | TRBV4-3 | CASSQGDIVNGYTF
TRBJ2-1 | TRBV5-1 | CASSGGATDNEQFF
TRBJ2-7 | TRBV6-2/TRBV6-3 | CASSWLGEQYF
TRBJ1-5 | TRBV14 | CASSVIRDNRNQPQHF
TRBJ2-3 | TRBV6-1 | CASRLSGAARDTQYF
TRBJ1-1 | TRBV27 | CASSFGRLEAFF
TRBJ1-1 | TRBV18 | CASSKDGNTEAFF
TRBJ1-1 | TRBV20-1 | CSARRDLNTEAFF
TRBJ2-3 | TRBV7-8 | CASSLWRGGTDTQYF
TRBJ2-7 | TRBV7-2 | CASSLTQYEQYF
TRBJ1-1 | TRBV29-1 | CSVATGWGEAFF
TRBJ2-2 | TRBV18 | CASSPWDSPVGLFF
TRBJ2-7 | TRBV20-1 | CSARASRSNEQYF
TRBJ1-3 | TRBV7-2 | CASSETGRAGNTIYF
TRBJ2-2 | TRBV29-1 | CSAREGAGGELFF
TRBJ2-7 | TRBV7-2 | CASSSVGGSGYSEQYF
TRBJ2-2 | TRBV4-3 | CASSLGRGNTGELFF